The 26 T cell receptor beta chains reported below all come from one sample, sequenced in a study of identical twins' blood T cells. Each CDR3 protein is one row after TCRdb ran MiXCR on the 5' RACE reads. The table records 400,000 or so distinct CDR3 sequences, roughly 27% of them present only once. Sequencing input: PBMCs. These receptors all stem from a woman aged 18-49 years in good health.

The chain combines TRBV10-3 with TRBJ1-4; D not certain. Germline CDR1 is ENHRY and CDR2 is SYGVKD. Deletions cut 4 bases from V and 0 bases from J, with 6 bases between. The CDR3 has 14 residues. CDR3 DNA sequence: TGTGCCATCAGTGCCGGGGCAACTAATGAAAAACTGTTTTTT. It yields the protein CAISAGATNEKLFF.

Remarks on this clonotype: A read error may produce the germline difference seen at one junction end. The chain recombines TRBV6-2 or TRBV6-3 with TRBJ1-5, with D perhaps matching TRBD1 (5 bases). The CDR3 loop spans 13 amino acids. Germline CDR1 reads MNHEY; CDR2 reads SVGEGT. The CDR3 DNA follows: TGTGCCAGCAGTCCCGACAGATATCATCCCCAGCATTTT. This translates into CASSPDRYHPQHF.

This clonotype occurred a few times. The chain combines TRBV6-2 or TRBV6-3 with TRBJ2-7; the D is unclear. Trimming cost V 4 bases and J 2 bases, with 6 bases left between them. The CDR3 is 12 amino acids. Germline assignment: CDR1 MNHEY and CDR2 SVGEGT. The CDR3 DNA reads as TGTGCCAGCAGTTGGGTCCCCTACGAGCAGTACTTC. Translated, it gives CASSWVPYEQYF.

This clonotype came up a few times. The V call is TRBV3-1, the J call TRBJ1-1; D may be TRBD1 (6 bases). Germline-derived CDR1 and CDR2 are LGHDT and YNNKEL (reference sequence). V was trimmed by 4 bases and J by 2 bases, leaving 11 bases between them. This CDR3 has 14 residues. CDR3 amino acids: CASSPTTGNTEAFF. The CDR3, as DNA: TGTGCCAGCAGCCCTACGACAGGAAACACTGAAGCTTTCTTT.

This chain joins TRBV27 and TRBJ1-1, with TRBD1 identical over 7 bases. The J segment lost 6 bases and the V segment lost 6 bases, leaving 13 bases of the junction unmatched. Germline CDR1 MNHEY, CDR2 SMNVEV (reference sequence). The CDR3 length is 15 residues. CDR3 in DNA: TGTGCCAGCAGGCCCCCGGGGACAGCCCTGGCTGAAGCTTTCTTT. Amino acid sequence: CASRPPGTALAEAFF.

The CDR3 reads CSAGQGALAEQYF. CDR3 nucleotides: TGCAGTGCTGGACAGGGGGCTTTGGCCGAGCAGTACTTC. The V call is TRBV20-1, the J call TRBJ2-7; 11 bases are a match to TRBD1. The germline gives CDR1 DFQATT, CDR2 SNEGSKA (reference sequence). The CDR3 consists of 13 residues. Trimming took 5 bases from V and 6 from J; bases not matched to a gene: 6.

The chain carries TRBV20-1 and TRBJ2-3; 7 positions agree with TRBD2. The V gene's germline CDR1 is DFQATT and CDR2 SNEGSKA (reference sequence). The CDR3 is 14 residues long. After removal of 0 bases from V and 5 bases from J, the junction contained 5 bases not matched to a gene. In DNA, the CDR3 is TGCAGTGCTAGAGATTGGGGGGGAGGAGATACGCAGTATTTT. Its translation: CSARDWGGGDTQYF.

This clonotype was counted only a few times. The CDR3 DNA sequence: TGCAGCGTTGAAGGGAATGGAAACACCATATATTTT. This translates into CSVEGNGNTIYF. This chain uses TRBV29-1 with TRBJ1-3; D not resolved. V was shortened by 1 base and J by 3 bases, with 4 bases between the two germline ends. The CDR3 is 12 residues long. Germline CDR1 reads SQVTM; CDR2 reads ANQGSEA.

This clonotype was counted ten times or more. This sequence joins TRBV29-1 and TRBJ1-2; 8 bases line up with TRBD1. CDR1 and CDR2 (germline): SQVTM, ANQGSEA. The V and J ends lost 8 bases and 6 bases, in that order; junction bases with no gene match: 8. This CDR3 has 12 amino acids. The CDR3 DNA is TGCAGCTCAAGACAGGGGAGGAATGGCTACACCTTC. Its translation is CSSRQGRNGYTF.

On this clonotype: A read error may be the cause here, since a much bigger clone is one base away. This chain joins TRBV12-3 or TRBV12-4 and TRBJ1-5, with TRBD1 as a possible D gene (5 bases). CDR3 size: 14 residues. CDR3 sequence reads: CASKGEGRGQPQNF. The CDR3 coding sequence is TGTGCCAGCAAAGGAGAGGGCCGGGGCCAGCCCCAGAATTTT.

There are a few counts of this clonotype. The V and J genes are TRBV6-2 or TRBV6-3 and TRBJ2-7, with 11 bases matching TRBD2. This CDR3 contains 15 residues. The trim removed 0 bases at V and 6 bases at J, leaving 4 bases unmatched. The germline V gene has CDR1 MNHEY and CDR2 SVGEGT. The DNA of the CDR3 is TGTGCCAGCAGTTACTCGGCTAGCGGGAGGACCGAGCAGTACTTC. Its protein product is CASSYSASGRTEQYF.

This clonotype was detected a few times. CDR3 sequence: CATSSDINNYGYTF. The CDR3 DNA is TGTGCCACCAGCAGTGACATCAATAACTATGGCTACACCTTC. The chain uses TRBV15 and TRBJ1-2, with D uncertain. V gave up 3 bases and J gave up 1 base, with 9 bases separating them. Germline V gene data show CDR1 as LNHNV and CDR2 as YYDKDF (reference sequence). There are 14 residues in the CDR3.

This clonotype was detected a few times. CDR3 nucleotide sequence: TGCGCCAGCAGCTTGGAGGCAGGTGACGAAAAACTGTTTTTT. Protein: CASSLEAGDEKLFF. V gene TRBV5-1 combines with J gene TRBJ1-4; no clear D. Germline assignment: CDR1 SGHRS and CDR2 YFSETQ. CDR3 size: 14 residues. V shed 0 bases and J shed 8 bases, with 11 bases lying between them.

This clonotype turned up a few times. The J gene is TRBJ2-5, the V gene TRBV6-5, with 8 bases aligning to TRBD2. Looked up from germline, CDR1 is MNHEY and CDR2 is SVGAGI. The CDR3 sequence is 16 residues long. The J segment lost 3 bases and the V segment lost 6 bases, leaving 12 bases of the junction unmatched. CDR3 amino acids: CASSPQVAGGEETQYF. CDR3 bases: TGTGCCAGCAGCCCCCAGGTGGCGGGGGGTGAAGAGACCCAGTACTTC.

CDR3 coding DNA: TGCAGTGCTAGTAGGCAGGGCCCCAATTCACCCCTCCACTTT. Amino acid sequence: CSASRQGPNSPLHF. This chain joins TRBV20-1 and TRBJ1-6; tentative D call: TRBD1 (5 bases). The V gene's germline CDR1 is DFQATT and CDR2 SNEGSKA (reference sequence). The germline V and J ends were trimmed by 3 bases and 7 bases, with 13 bases remaining between them. This CDR3 region has 14 residues.

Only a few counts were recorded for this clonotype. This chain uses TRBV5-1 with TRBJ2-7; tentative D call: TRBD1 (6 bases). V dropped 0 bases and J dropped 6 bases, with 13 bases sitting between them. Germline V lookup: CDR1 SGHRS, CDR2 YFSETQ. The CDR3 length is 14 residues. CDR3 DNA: TGCGCCAGCAGCTTGGCTACAGGGTTCATCGAGCAGTACTTC. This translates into CASSLATGFIEQYF. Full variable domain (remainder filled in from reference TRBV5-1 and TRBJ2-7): KAGVTQTPRYLIKTRGQQVTLSCSPISGHRSVSWYQQTPGQGLQFLFEYFSETQRNKGNFPGRFSGRQFSNSRSEMNVSTLELGDSALYLCASSLATGFIEQYFGPGTRLTVT.

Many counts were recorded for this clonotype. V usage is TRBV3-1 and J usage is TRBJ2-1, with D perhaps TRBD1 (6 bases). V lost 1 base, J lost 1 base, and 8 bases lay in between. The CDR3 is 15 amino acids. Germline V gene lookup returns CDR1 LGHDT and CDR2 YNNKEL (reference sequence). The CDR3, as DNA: TGTGCCAGCAGCCAAGTAGGGGGTTCCTACAATGAGCAGTTCTTC. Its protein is CASSQVGGSYNEQFF.

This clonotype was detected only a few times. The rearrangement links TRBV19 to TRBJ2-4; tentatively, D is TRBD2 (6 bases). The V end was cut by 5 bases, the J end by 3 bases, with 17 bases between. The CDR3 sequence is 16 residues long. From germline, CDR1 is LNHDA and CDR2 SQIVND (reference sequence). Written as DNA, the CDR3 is TGTGCCAGTAGTCCCATGTACGGTAGCGGCAAAAACATTCAGTACTTC. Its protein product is CASSPMYGSGKNIQYF.

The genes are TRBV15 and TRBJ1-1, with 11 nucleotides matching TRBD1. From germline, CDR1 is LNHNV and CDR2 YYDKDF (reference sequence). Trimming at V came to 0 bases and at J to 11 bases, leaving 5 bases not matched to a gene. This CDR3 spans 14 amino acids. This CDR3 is CATSREGQGDSAFF. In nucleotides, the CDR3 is TGTGCCACCAGCAGAGAGGGACAGGGGGATTCGGCTTTCTTT.

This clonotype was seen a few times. DNA for the CDR3: TGTGCCAGCAGCTTAGGTAATGTTGGCTACGAGCAGTACTTC. Encoded protein: CASSLGNVGYEQYF. The chain employs TRBV11-2 and TRBJ2-7, with D hard to call. The CDR3 extends over 14 amino acids. V was trimmed by 1 base and J by 3 bases, leaving 10 bases between them. Germline assignment: CDR1 SGHAT and CDR2 FQNNGV.

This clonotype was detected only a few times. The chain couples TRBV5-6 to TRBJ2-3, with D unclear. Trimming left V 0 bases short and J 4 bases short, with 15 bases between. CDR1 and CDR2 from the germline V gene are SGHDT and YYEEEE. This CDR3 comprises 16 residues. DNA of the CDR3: TGTGCCAGCAGCTTGGGGCCAGGCAGTGGTGCAGATACGCAGTATTTT. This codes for CASSLGPGSGADTQYF.

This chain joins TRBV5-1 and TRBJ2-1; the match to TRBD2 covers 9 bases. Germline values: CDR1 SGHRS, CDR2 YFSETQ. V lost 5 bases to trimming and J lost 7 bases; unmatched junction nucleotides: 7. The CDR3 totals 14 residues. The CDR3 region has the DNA TGCGCCAGCAGTAGGCGGGAGGGCCGAAATGAGCAGTTCTTC. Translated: CASSRREGRNEQFF.

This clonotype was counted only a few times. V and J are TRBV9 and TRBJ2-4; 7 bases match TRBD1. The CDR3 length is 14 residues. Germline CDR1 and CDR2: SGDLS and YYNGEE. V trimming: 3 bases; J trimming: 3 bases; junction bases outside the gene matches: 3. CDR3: CASSEGAGKNIQYF. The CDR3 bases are TGTGCCAGCAGCGAGGGGGCTGGCAAAAACATTCAGTACTTC.

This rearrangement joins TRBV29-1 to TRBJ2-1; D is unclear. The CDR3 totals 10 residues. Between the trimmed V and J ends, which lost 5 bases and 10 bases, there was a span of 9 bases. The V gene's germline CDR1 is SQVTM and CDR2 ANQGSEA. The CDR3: CSVRVQEQFF. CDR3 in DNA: TGCAGCGTTCGGGTGCAAGAGCAGTTCTTC.

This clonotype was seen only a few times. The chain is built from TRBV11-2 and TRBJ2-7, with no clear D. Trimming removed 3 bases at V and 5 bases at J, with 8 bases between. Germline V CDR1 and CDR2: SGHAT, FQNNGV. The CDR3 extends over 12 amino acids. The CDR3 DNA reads TGTGCCAGCAGCTTCGTGGTAGACGAGCAGTACTTC. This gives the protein CASSFVVDEQYF.

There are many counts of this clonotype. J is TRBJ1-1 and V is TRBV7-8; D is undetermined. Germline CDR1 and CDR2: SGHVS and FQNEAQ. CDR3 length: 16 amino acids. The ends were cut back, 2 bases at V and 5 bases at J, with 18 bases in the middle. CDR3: CASSLILLGPRTEAFF. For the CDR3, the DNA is TGTGCCAGCAGCTTAATTCTTCTGGGTCCGCGGACTGAAGCTTTCTTT.